This T cell receptor (beta chain) was profiled in a study of T cells expressing NK-cell markers. Looking at the study overall: Among the eight sequenced donors, seven tested HCMV-seropositive and one tested seronegative.

Germline CDR1 is LGHNA and CDR2 is YSLEER. This CDR3 spans 15 amino acids. The authors made TCR beta cDNA libraries by 5'RACE template switching. This switching added a universal primer site and UMIs. TCRdb re-called the 5' RACE reads and shows each CDR3 protein once, DNA omitted. This table lists some 450,000 distinct CDR3 sequences. The receptor was derived from a woman between 18 and 70 years old in good health. This chain connects TRBV4-3 to TRBJ2-7; TCRdb returns TRBD1, unconfirmable since there is no DNA. Sequencing was carried out using blood T cells: a sorted CD56 or NKG2C T cell subset, CD4+ or CD8+ T cells, or bulk PBMC T cells (not recorded which). This chain's CDR3 is CASSQVVSRDYEQYF.